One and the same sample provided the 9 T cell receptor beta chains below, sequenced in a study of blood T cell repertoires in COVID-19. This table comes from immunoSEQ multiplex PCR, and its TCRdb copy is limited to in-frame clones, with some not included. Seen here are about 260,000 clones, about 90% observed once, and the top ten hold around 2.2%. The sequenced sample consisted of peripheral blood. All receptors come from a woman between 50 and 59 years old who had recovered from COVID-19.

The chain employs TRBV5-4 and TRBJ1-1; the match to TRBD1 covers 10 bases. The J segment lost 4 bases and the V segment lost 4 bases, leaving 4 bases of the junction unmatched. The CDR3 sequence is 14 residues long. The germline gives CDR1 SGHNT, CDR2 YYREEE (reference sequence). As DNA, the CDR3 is TGTGCCAGCAGCCCGCGGACAGGGGGCACTGAAGCTTTCTTT. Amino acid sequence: CASSPRTGGTEAFF.

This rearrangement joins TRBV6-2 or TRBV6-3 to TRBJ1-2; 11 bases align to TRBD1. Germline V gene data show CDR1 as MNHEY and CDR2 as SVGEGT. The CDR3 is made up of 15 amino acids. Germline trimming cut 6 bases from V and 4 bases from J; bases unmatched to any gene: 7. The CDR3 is CASSLGQGDVYGYTF. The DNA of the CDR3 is TGTGCCAGCAGCCTGGGACAGGGGGATGTCTATGGCTACACCTTC.

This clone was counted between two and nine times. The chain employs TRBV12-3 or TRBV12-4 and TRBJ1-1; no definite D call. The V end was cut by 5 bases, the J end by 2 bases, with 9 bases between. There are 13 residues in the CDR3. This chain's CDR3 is CASSLSVNTEAFF. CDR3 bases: TGTGCCAGCAGTCTCTCGGTCAACACTGAAGCTTTCTTT.

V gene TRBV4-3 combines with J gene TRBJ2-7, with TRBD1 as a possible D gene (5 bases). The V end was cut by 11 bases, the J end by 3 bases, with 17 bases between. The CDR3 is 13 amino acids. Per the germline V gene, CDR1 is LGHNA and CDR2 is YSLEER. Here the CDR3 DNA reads TGCGCCCGCAAACAGGTTTCGGACTACGAGCAGTACTTC. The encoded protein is CARKQVSDYEQYF.

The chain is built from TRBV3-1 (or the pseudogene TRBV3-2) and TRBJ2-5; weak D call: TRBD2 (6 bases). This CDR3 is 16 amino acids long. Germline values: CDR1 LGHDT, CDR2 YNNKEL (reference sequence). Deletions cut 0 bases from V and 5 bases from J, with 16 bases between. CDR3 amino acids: CASSQDLGTAGETQYF. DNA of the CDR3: TGTGCCAGCAGCCAAGATCTCGGGACTGCCGGGGAGACCCAGTACTTC.

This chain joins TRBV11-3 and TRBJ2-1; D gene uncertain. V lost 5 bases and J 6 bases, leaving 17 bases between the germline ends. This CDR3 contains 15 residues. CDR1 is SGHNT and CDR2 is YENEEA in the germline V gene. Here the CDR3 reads CASSHRVALRNEQFF. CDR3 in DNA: TGTGCCAGCAGCCACCGGGTAGCTCTTCGCAATGAGCAGTTCTTC.

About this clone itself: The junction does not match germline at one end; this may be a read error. This CDR3 reads CASSLGGSIQETQYF. Here the CDR3 DNA reads TGTGCTAGCAGCTTAGGCGGGAGTATACAAGAGACCCAGTACTTC. J is TRBJ2-5 and V is TRBV7-7, with 7 bases aligning to TRBD2. The CDR3 spans 15 residues. CDR1 is SSHAT and CDR2 is FNYEAQ in the germline V gene (reference sequence).

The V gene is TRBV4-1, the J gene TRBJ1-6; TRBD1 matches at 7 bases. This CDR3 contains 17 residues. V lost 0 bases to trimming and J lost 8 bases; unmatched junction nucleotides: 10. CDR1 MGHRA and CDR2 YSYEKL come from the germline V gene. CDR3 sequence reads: CASSQDVDRAKHSPLHF. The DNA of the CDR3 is TGCGCCAGCAGCCAAGATGTAGACAGGGCTAAACATTCACCCCTCCACTTT.

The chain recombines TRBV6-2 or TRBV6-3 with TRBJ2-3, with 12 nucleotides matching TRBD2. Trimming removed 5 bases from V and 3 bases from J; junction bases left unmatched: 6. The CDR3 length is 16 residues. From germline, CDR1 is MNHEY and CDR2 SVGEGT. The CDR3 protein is CASSRLAGGRTDTQYF. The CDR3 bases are TGTGCCAGCAGTCGTCTAGCGGGGGGGCGGACAGATACGCAGTATTTT.